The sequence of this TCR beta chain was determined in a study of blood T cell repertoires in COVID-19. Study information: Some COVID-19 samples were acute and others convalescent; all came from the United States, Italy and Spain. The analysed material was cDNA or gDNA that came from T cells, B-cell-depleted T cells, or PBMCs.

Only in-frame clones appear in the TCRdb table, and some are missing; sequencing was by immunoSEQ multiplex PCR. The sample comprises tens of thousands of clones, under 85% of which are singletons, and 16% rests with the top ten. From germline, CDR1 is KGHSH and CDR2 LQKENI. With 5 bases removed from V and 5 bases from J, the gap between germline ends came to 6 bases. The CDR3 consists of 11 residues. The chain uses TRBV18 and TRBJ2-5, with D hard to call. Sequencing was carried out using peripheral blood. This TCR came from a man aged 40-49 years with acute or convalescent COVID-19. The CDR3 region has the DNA TGTGCCAGCTCAATTCAGGAGACCCAGTACTTC. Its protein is CASSIQETQYF.